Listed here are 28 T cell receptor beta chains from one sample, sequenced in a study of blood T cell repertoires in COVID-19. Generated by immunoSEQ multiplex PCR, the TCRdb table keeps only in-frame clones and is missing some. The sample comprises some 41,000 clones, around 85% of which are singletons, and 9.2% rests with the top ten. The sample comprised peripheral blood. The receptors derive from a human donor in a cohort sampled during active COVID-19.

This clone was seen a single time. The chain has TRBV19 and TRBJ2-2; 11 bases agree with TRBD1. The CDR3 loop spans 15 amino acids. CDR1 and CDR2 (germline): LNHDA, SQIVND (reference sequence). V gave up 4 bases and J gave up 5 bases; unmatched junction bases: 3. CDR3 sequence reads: CASSRGTGGTGELFF. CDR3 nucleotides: TGTGCCAGTAGTAGAGGGACAGGGGGAACCGGGGAGCTGTTTTTT.

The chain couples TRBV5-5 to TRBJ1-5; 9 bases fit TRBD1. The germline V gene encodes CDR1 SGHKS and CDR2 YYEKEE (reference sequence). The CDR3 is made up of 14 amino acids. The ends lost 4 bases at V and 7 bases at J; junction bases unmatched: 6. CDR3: CASSLGQGTQPQHF. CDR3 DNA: TGTGCCAGCAGCCTAGGACAGGGGACCCAGCCCCAGCATTTT.

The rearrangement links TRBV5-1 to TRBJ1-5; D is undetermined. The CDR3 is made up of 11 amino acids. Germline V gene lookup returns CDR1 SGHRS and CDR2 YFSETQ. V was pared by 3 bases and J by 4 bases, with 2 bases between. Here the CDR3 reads CASSSNQPQHF. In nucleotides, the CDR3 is TGCGCCAGCAGCTCGAATCAGCCCCAGCATTTT.

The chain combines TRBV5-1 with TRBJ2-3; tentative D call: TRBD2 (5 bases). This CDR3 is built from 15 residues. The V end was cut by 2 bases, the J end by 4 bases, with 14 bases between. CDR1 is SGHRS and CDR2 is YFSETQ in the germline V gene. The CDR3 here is CASSLSTSEADTQYF. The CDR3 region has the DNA TGCGCCAGCAGCTTATCAACCTCGGAGGCAGATACGCAGTATTTT.

CDR3 coding DNA: TGTGCCAGCAGTTTAGGTCAGGTTTTGGGAGCTTTCTTT. Its translation: CASSLGQVLGAFF. The V gene is TRBV12-3 or TRBV12-4, the J gene TRBJ1-1, with D hard to call. The ends were cut back, 1 base at V and 10 bases at J, with 13 bases in the middle. The CDR3 sequence is 13 residues long.

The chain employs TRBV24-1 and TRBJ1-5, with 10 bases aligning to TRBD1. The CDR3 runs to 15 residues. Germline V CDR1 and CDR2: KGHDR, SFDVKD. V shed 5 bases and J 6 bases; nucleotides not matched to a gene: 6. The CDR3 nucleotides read TGTGCCACCAGTGGTGGGACAGGGGAGGCTCAGCCCCAGCATTTT. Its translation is CATSGGTGEAQPQHF.

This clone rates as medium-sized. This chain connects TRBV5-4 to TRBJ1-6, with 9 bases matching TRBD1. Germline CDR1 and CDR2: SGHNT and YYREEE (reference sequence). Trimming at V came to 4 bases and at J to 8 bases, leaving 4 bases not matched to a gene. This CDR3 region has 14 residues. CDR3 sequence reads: CASSGDREDSPLHF. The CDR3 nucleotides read TGTGCCAGCAGCGGGGACAGGGAGGATTCACCCCTCCACTTT.

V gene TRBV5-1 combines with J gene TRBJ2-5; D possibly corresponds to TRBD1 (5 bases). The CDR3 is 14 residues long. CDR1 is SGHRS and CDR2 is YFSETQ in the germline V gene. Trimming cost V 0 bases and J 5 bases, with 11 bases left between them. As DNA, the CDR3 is TGCGCCAGCAGCTTGGATGGGGCCGGGGAGACCCAGTACTTC. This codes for CASSLDGAGETQYF.

The CDR3 reads CASSQDSLTDTQYF. In nucleotides, the CDR3 is TGCGCCAGCAGCCAAGACTCCCTCACAGATACGCAGTATTTT. This chain joins TRBV4-1 and TRBJ2-3; no firm D call. V was shortened by 0 bases and J by 2 bases, with 6 bases between the two germline ends. The CDR3 runs 14 residues. CDR1 is MGHRA and CDR2 is YSYEKL in the germline V gene.

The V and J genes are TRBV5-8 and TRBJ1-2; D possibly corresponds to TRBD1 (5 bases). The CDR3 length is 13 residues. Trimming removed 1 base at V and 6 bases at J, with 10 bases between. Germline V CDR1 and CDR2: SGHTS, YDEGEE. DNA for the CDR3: TGTGCCAGCAGCTTGACGTCGGGGGATGGCTACACCTTC. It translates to CASSLTSGDGYTF.

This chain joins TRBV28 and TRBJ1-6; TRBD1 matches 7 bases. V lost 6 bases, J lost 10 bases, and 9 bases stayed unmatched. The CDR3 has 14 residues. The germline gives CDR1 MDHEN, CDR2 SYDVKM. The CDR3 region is CASRTDRVVSPLHF. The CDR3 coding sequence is TGTGCCAGCAGGACCGACAGGGTAGTCTCACCCCTCCACTTT.

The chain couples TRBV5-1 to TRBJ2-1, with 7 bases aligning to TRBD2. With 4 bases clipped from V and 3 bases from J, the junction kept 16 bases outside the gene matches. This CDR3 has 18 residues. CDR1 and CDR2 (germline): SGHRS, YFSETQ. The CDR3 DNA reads TGCGCCAGCAGCCCGGGCCTTAGACTAGCTTCCCTCTACAATGAGCAGTTCTTC. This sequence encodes CASSPGLRLASLYNEQFF.

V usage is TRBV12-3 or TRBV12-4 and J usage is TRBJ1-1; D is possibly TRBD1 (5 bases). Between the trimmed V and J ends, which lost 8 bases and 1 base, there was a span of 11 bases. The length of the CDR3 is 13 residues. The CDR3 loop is CASGRQRNTEAFF. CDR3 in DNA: TGTGCCAGCGGCAGACAGAGGAACACTGAAGCTTTCTTT.

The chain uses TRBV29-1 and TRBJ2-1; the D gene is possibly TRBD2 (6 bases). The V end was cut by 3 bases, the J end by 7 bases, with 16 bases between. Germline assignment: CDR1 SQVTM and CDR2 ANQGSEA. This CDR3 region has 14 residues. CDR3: CSVEGRSEGNEQFF. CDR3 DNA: TGCAGCGTTGAGGGCCGGTCGGAGGGGAATGAGCAGTTCTTC.

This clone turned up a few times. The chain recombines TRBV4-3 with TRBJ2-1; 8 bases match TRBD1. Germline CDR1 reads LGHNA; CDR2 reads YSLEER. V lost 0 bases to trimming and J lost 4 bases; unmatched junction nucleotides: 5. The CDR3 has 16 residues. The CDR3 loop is CASSQEGTGGYNEQFF. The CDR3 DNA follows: TGCGCCAGCAGCCAAGAAGGTACAGGGGGGTACAATGAGCAGTTCTTC.

The CDR3 DNA sequence: TGTGCCAGCAGCCAGCGTTCGGGGGGAAATGAAAAACTGTTTTTT. It encodes CASSQRSGGNEKLFF. The rearrangement joins TRBV3-1 (or the pseudogene TRBV3-2) to TRBJ1-4; D may be TRBD1 (5 bases). The V and J ends lost 3 bases and 5 bases respectively, with 13 bases between them. The CDR3 is 15 residues long. The V gene's germline CDR1 is LGHDT and CDR2 YNNKEL (reference sequence).

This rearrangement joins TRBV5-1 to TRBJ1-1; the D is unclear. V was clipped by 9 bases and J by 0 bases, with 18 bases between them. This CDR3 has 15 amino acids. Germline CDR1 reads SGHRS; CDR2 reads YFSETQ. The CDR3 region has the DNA TGCGCCACCAAAAGGGAGGCAACGATGAACACTGAAGCTTTCTTT. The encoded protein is CATKREATMNTEAFF.

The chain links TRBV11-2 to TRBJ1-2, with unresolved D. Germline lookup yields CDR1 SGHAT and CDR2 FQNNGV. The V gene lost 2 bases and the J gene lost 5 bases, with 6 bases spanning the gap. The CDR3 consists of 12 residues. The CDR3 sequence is CASSLNSYGYTF. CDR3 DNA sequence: TGTGCCAGCAGCTTAAACAGTTATGGCTACACCTTC.

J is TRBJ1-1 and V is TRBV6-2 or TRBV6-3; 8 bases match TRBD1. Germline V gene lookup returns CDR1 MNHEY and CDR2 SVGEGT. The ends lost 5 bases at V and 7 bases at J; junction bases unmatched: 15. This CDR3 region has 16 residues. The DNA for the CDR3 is TGTGCCAGCAGTCCGCGCGGGCAGGGGGCCTTTGGTGAAGCTTTCTTT. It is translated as CASSPRGQGAFGEAFF.

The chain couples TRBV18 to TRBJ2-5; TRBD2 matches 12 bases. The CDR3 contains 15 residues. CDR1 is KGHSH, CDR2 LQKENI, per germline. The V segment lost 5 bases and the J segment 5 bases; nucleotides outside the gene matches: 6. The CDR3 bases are TGTGCCAGCTCAACCGGACTAGCGGGACAGGAGACCCAGTACTTC. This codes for CASSTGLAGQETQYF.

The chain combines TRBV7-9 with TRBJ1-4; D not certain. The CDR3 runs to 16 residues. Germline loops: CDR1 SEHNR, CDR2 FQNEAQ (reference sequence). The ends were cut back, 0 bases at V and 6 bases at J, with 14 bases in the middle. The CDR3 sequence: CASSLAVRVRDEKLFF. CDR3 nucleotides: TGTGCCAGCAGCTTAGCGGTGCGGGTACGGGATGAAAAACTGTTTTTT.

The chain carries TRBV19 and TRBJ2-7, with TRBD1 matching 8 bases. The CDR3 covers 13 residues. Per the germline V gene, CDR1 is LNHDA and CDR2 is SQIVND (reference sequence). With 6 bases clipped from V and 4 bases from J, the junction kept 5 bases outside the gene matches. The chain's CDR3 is CASRGRGQYEQYF. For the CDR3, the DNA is TGTGCCAGTAGGGGCAGGGGGCAATACGAGCAGTACTTC.

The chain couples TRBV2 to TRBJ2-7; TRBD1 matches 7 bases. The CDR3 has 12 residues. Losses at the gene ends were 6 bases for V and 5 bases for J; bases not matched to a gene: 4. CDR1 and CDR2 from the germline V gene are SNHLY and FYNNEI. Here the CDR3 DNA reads TGTGCCAGCAGGGACACAGGGGACGAGCAGTACTTC. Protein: CASRDTGDEQYF.

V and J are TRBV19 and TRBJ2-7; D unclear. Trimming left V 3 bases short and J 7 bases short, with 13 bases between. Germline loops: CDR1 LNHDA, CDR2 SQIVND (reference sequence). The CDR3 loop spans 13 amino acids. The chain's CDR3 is CASSIIPAREQYF. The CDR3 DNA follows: TGTGCCAGTAGTATTATTCCAGCCAGGGAGCAGTACTTC.

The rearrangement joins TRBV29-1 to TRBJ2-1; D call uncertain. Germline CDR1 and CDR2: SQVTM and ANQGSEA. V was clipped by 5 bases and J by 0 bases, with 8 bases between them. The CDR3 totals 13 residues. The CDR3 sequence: CSVQVHSYNEQFF. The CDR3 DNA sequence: TGCAGCGTTCAGGTTCACTCCTACAATGAGCAGTTCTTC.

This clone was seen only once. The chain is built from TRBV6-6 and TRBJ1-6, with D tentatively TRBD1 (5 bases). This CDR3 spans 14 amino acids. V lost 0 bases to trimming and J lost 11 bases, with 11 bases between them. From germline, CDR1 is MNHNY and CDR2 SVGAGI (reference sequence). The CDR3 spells CASSYSDSRTPLHF. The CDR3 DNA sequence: TGTGCCAGCAGTTACTCCGACAGCCGTACACCCCTCCACTTT.

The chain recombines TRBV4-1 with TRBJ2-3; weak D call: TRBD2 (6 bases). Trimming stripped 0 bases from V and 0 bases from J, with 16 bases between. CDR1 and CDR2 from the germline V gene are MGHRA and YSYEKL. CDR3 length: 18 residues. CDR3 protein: CASSQESWLAFSTDTQYF. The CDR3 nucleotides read TGCGCCAGCAGCCAAGAAAGTTGGCTAGCGTTTAGCACAGATACGCAGTATTTT.

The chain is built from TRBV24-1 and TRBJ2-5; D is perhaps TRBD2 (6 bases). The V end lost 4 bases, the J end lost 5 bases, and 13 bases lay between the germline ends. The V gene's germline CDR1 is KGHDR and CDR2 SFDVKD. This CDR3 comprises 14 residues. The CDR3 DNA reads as TGTGCCACCAGTGACGGGACTCCCGGGGAGACCCAGTACTTC. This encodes CATSDGTPGETQYF.